One sample yielded the 17 T cell receptor beta chains listed below, sequenced in a study of T cell responses to AZD1222 COVID-19 vaccine. The repertoire was sequenced with immunoSEQ multiplex PCR; TCRdb's copy has only in-frame clones and lacks some. The profile shows 100,000 to 150,000 clones, around 80% of them singletons. The sequenced sample was peripheral blood, obtained 28 days after the second AZD1222 dose. These receptors all come from an adult who received the AZD1222 COVID-19 vaccine.

The rearrangement links TRBV4-3 to TRBJ1-5; 11 bases match TRBD1. The trim removed 4 bases at V and 2 bases at J, leaving 7 bases unmatched. The CDR3 is 17 residues long. CDR1 is LGHNA, CDR2 YSLEER, per germline. The CDR3 reads CASSPPWDRGCNQPQHF. Written as DNA, the CDR3 is TGCGCCAGCAGCCCCCCCTGGGACAGGGGGTGCAATCAGCCCCAGCATTTT.

V gene TRBV11-2 combines with J gene TRBJ2-7, with TRBD2 identical over 13 bases. The CDR3 sequence is 15 residues long. Germline loops: CDR1 SGHAT, CDR2 FQNNGV. Trimming at V came to 6 bases and at J to 2 bases, leaving 4 bases not matched to a gene. The CDR3 coding sequence is TGTGCCAGCAGTCAGACTAGCGGGGGGCCCTACGAGCAGTACTTC. Encoded protein: CASSQTSGGPYEQYF.

The genes are TRBV5-6 and TRBJ1-3, with D maybe TRBD1 (5 bases). V lost 4 bases, J lost 3 bases, and 17 bases lay in between. Germline CDR1 is SGHDT and CDR2 is YYEEEE. This CDR3 has 16 amino acids. The CDR3 DNA is TGTGCCAGCAGCAGGCTGGTTGGGACGGGTGGAAACACCATATATTTT. Amino acid sequence: CASSRLVGTGGNTIYF.

The V call is TRBV5-5, the J call TRBJ2-4, with 7 bases identical to TRBD2. CDR3 size: 14 residues. CDR1 and CDR2 (germline): SGHKS, YYEKEE (reference sequence). V was clipped by 3 bases and J by 7 bases; unmatched bases: 7. For the CDR3, the DNA is TGTGCCAGCAGCTCAGCGGGGAGCATGAACATTCAGTACTTC. This gives the protein CASSSAGSMNIQYF.

The J gene is TRBJ1-5, the V gene TRBV19, with 7 bases lining up with TRBD1. The CDR3 is made up of 17 amino acids. Germline values: CDR1 LNHDA, CDR2 SQIVND (reference sequence). V was clipped by 6 bases and J by 1 base; unmatched bases: 12. CDR3 coding DNA: TGTGCCAGTAGCTCCCCGACAGGGAAAGGCAGCAATCAGCCCCAGCATTTT. Translating gives CASSSPTGKGSNQPQHF.

This chain connects TRBV7-9 to TRBJ1-1, with 7 bases identical to TRBD1. Germline loops: CDR1 SEHNR, CDR2 FQNEAQ (reference sequence). The ends lost 5 bases at V and 7 bases at J; junction bases unmatched: 4. The CDR3 runs to 12 residues. The chain's CDR3 is CASSATGDEAFF. The CDR3 nucleotides are TGTGCCAGCAGCGCAACAGGGGATGAAGCTTTCTTT.

The V call is TRBV19, the J call TRBJ1-5, with 8 bases identical to TRBD1. Per germline, CDR1 LNHDA and CDR2 SQIVND (reference sequence). Trimming took 3 bases from V and 7 from J; bases not matched to a gene: 2. The CDR3 is 13 residues long. The CDR3 sequence: CASSMDRDQPQHF. DNA for the CDR3: TGTGCCAGTAGTATGGACAGGGACCAGCCCCAGCATTTT.

J is TRBJ1-2 and V is TRBV28; no clear D. The germline V gene has CDR1 MDHEN and CDR2 SYDVKM. The CDR3 is made up of 11 amino acids. V lost 8 bases and J 0 bases, leaving 4 bases between the germline ends. The CDR3 region has the DNA TGTGCCAGCCTCTCTAACTATGGCTACACCTTC. Translated: CASLSNYGYTF.

V is TRBV4-1 and J is TRBJ1-6, with a tentative D call TRBD1 (6 bases). Per germline, CDR1 MGHRA and CDR2 YSYEKL. The CDR3 has 18 amino acids. Between the trimmed V and J ends, which lost 1 base and 9 bases, there was a span of 22 bases. The CDR3 DNA follows: TGCGCCAGCAGCCAAGCCCCCCCCGGACGGCAAGGGGGTTCACCCCTCCACTTT. Protein: CASSQAPPGRQGGSPLHF.

DNA of the CDR3: TGCAGTGCTAGTGGTGCAGCACCATCTAACTATGGCTACACCTTC. Translated, it gives CSASGAAPSNYGYTF. The chain carries TRBV20-1 and TRBJ1-2, with D hard to call. Germline CDR1 reads DFQATT; CDR2 reads SNEGSKA (reference sequence). V was clipped by 3 bases and J by 0 bases, with 14 bases between them. The CDR3 is 15 residues long.

This chain connects TRBV20-1 to TRBJ2-1; no reliable D call. There are 12 residues in the CDR3. Germline CDR1 and CDR2: DFQATT and SNEGSKA (reference sequence). V was pared by 3 bases and J by 4 bases, with 7 bases between. The CDR3 DNA sequence: TGCAGTGCTAGTCGGATTTACAATGAGCAGTTCTTC. Amino acid sequence: CSASRIYNEQFF.

This clone was found once. The chain employs TRBV27 and TRBJ2-7; possible D gene TRBD2, 7 bases. Deletions cut 2 bases from V and 2 bases from J, with 10 bases between. CDR3 length: 14 amino acids. Per the germline V gene, CDR1 is MNHEY and CDR2 is SMNVEV (reference sequence). The CDR3 nucleotides are TGTGCCAGCAGTTTAAGGGGGGGGGCCTACGAGCAGTACTTC. Its protein product is CASSLRGGAYEQYF.

The J gene is TRBJ2-7, the V gene TRBV3-1 (or the pseudogene TRBV3-2); TRBD1 matches 8 bases. The germline V gene encodes CDR1 LGHDT and CDR2 YNNKEL (reference sequence). The CDR3 covers 15 residues. The V and J ends lost 9 bases and 2 bases, in that order; junction bases with no gene match: 12. Here the CDR3 reads CARETRTGRTYEQYF. CDR3 nucleotides: TGTGCCAGGGAGACTCGGACAGGGCGGACCTACGAGCAGTACTTC.

The genes are TRBV14 and TRBJ1-2; no clear D gene. Deletions cut 1 base from V and 8 bases from J, with 5 bases between. This CDR3 is 11 amino acids long. CDR1 SGHDN and CDR2 FVKESK come from the germline V gene. This CDR3 reads CASSQGFGYTF. The DNA of the CDR3 is TGTGCCAGCAGCCAAGGTTTCGGCTACACCTTC.

The V call is TRBV25-1, the J call TRBJ1-6; D gene ambiguous. The CDR3 consists of 14 residues. Deletions cut 0 bases from V and 6 bases from J, with 6 bases between. Germline values: CDR1 MGHDK, CDR2 SYGVNS. CDR3 DNA: TGTGCCAGCAGTGAATACGTCGCTAATTCACCCCTCCACTTT. Amino acids: CASSEYVANSPLHF.

The chain combines TRBV7-9 with TRBJ2-3; TRBD1 matches 12 bases. The junction had 8 bases not matched to a gene; V was cut back by 7 bases and J by 3 bases. This CDR3 is 16 amino acids long. Germline-derived CDR1 and CDR2 are SEHNR and FQNEAQ (reference sequence). In DNA, the CDR3 is TGTGCCAGCAACCGAATGGGACAGGGGGCTACAGATACGCAGTATTTT. Protein sequence: CASNRMGQGATDTQYF.

The chain joins TRBV28 to TRBJ1-4; no clear D. Germline CDR1 and CDR2: MDHEN and SYDVKM. CDR3 length equals 15 residues. Trimming took off 6 bases at V and 0 bases at J, with 11 bases between the two ends. This chain's CDR3 is CASSSVGATNEKLFF. CDR3 in DNA: TGTGCCAGCAGCTCGGTGGGCGCAACTAATGAAAAACTGTTTTTT. The whole variable domain, filled in from reference TRBV28 and TRBJ1-4, reads DVKVTQSSRYLVKRTGEKVFLECVQDMDHENMFWYRQDPGLGLRLIYFSYDVKMKEKGDIPEGYSVSREKKERFSLILESASTNQTSMYLCASSSVGATNEKLFFGSGTQLSVL.